The 30 T cell receptor beta chains below all came from one sample that was sequenced in a study of blood T cell repertoires in COVID-19. Clones were read by immunoSEQ multiplex PCR, and TCRdb kept only the in-frame ones, dropping some. The sample contains approximately 280,000 clones, around 85% of which appear only once. The sequencing sample was made of peripheral blood. The receptors derive from a woman in her 70s with acute or convalescent COVID-19.

The chain employs TRBV30 and TRBJ2-7; D is possibly TRBD2 (5 bases). CDR1 and CDR2 from the germline V gene are GTSNPN and SVGIG (reference sequence). Trimming took 4 bases from V and 13 from J, leaving 20 bases between them. The CDR3 consists of 12 residues. The DNA for the CDR3 is TGTGCCTGGATTGGGCCGGGGATGGTGAAATACTTC. Amino acid sequence: CAWIGPGMVKYF.

This clone showed up just once. This chain uses TRBV6-5 with TRBJ1-1; possible D gene TRBD1, 5 bases. V was pared by 3 bases and J by 10 bases, with 12 bases between. The CDR3 sequence is 12 residues long. Germline lookup yields CDR1 MNHEY and CDR2 SVGAGI. The chain's CDR3 is CASSYVGGAAFF. The CDR3, as DNA: TGTGCCAGCAGTTATGTCGGGGGTGCAGCTTTCTTT.

The table lists this clone with a few counts. The same CDR3 can be traced to other DNA sequences in this sample. This sequence joins TRBV4-1 and TRBJ2-5; maybe TRBD2 (7 bases). Per germline, CDR1 MGHRA and CDR2 YSYEKL. CDR3 size: 15 residues. V was clipped by 0 bases and J by 4 bases, with 12 bases between them. The CDR3 sequence: CASSQERGGRETQYF. The DNA for the CDR3 is TGCGCCAGCAGCCAAGAAAGGGGGGGCCGAGAGACCCAGTACTTC.

The rearrangement joins TRBV5-5 to TRBJ2-7; D is possibly TRBD2 (5 bases). Germline V lookup: CDR1 SGHKS, CDR2 YYEKEE (reference sequence). With 4 bases removed from V and 2 bases from J, the gap between germline ends came to 13 bases. The CDR3 has 14 residues. CDR3: CASSLRTETYEQYF. The CDR3 nucleotides read TGTGCCAGCAGCCTCCGGACTGAAACCTACGAGCAGTACTTC.

CDR3 protein: CAWRGWDRQQNSPLHF. The CDR3 DNA follows: TGTGCCTGGAGAGGTTGGGACAGACAACAAAATTCACCCCTCCACTTT. The chain uses TRBV30 and TRBJ1-6; 7 bases line up with TRBD1. The CDR3 spans 16 residues. Germline CDR1 is GTSNPN and CDR2 is SVGIG (reference sequence). V was pared by 3 bases and J by 7 bases, with 12 bases of the junction left unmatched.

The J gene is TRBJ2-2, the V gene TRBV9; 8 positions match TRBD2. The CDR3 is 18 residues long. The ends lost 3 bases at V and 4 bases at J; junction bases unmatched: 14. Germline CDR1 reads SGDLS; CDR2 reads YYNGEE. The CDR3 nucleotides read TGTGCCAGCAGCGCGGGGGTAGCCGGGGGGGCCGGCACCGGGGAGCTGTTTTTT. This sequence encodes CASSAGVAGGAGTGELFF.

This clone was observed a handful of times. The V gene is TRBV5-1, the J gene TRBJ2-3, with 8 bases matching TRBD2. Germline V gene data show CDR1 as SGHRS and CDR2 as YFSETQ. This CDR3 is 16 amino acids long. V shed 4 bases, J shed 0 bases, and the junction held 7 bases outside the gene matches. CDR3 sequence (DNA): TGCGCCAGCAGCGTCGCGGGGGGCAAGAGCACAGATACGCAGTATTTT. Translated, it gives CASSVAGGKSTDTQYF.

The chain uses TRBV5-1 and TRBJ2-5; TRBD2 matches at 8 bases. CDR1 and CDR2 (germline): SGHRS, YFSETQ. The CDR3 has 15 amino acids. V lost 3 bases and J lost 3; bases outside the gene matches: 7. The CDR3: CASSSLSGAKETQYF. The DNA for the CDR3 is TGCGCCAGCAGCTCGCTTAGCGGGGCTAAAGAGACCCAGTACTTC.

This chain joins TRBV5-1 and TRBJ1-6; 7 nucleotides match TRBD1. Per germline, CDR1 SGHRS and CDR2 YFSETQ. The J segment lost 10 bases and the V segment lost 0 bases, leaving 7 bases of the junction unmatched. The CDR3 contains 15 residues. The CDR3 sequence is CASSLVTGVQSPLHF. The DNA for the CDR3 is TGCGCCAGCAGCTTGGTTACAGGGGTTCAATCACCCCTCCACTTT.

This chain links TRBV4-1 with TRBJ2-2, with D maybe TRBD2 (6 bases). V lost 1 base and J 6 bases, leaving 9 bases between the germline ends. The germline V gene has CDR1 MGHRA and CDR2 YSYEKL. The CDR3 contains 14 residues. Written as DNA, the CDR3 is TGCGCCAGCAGCCAAGGGCGGGGAGCCGGGGAGCTGTTTTTT. This sequence encodes CASSQGRGAGELFF.

V gene TRBV3-1 (or the pseudogene TRBV3-2) combines with J gene TRBJ2-5, with a weak D call TRBD1 (6 bases). The germline V gene encodes CDR1 LGHDT and CDR2 YNNKEL (reference sequence). The V gene lost 7 bases and the J gene lost 2 bases, with 8 bases spanning the gap. The CDR3 runs 12 residues. Here the CDR3 reads CASTRGQETQYF. Written as DNA, the CDR3 is TGTGCCAGCACGAGGGGGCAAGAGACCCAGTACTTC.

This chain uses TRBV2 with TRBJ1-5; D unresolved. V lost 2 bases, J lost 7 bases, and 12 bases lay in between. Germline-derived CDR1 and CDR2 are SNHLY and FYNNEI. CDR3 size: 14 residues. The CDR3 protein is CASSERGMGQPQHF. CDR3 bases: TGTGCCAGCAGTGAACGGGGTATGGGACAGCCCCAGCATTTT.

The V and J genes are TRBV30 and TRBJ1-1; 9 bases map to TRBD1. Germline CDR1 and CDR2: GTSNPN and SVGIG (reference sequence). J was trimmed by 5 bases and V by 5 bases; bases with no gene match: 9. The CDR3 is made up of 14 amino acids. In DNA form, the CDR3 reads TGTGCCTGGGACGGACAGGGGAGGGGAACTGAAGCTTTCTTT. Translated, it gives CAWDGQGRGTEAFF. Filled out from reference TRBV30 and TRBJ1-1, the complete variable domain reads SQTIHQWPATLVQPVGSPLSLECTVEGTSNPNLYWYRQAAGRGLQLLFYSVGIGQISSEVPQNLSASRPQDRQFILSSKKLLLSDSGFYLCAWDGQGRGTEAFFGQGTRLTVV.

This chain links TRBV19 with TRBJ2-4; D unresolved. The CDR3 runs to 14 residues. V was shortened by 5 bases and J by 3 bases, with 11 bases between the two germline ends. Germline V gives CDR1 LNHDA, CDR2 SQIVND (reference sequence). This CDR3 reads CASSSISSKNIQYF. The CDR3 bases are TGTGCCAGTAGTTCCATCTCGAGCAAAAACATTCAGTACTTC. The complete variable domain, with remaining parts taken from reference TRBV19 and TRBJ2-4, reads DGGITQSPKYLFRKEGQNVTLSCEQNLNHDAMYWYRQDPGQGLRLIYYSQIVNDFQKGDIAEGYSVSREKKESFPLTVTSAQKNPTAFYLCASSSISSKNIQYFGAGTRLSVL.

The chain has TRBV24-1 and TRBJ2-3; D remains ambiguous. V lost 9 bases, J lost 0 bases, and 12 bases lay in between. Germline lookup yields CDR1 KGHDR and CDR2 SFDVKD. The CDR3 has 14 residues. The CDR3 DNA reads TGTGCCACCGCCCCCAGCGACAGCACAGATACGCAGTATTTT. This sequence encodes CATAPSDSTDTQYF.

V and J are TRBV13 and TRBJ2-2; 8 bases agree with TRBD2. Germline CDR1 and CDR2: PRHDT and FYEKMQ (reference sequence). CDR3 size: 17 residues. V lost 2 bases to trimming and J lost 6 bases; unmatched junction nucleotides: 11. The CDR3: CASSLTYRGGNAGELFF. The CDR3 coding sequence is TGTGCCAGCAGCTTAACGTATCGGGGGGGCAACGCCGGGGAGCTGTTTTTT.

The J gene is TRBJ1-5, the V gene TRBV10-1; perhaps TRBD1 as D (5 bases). The ends were cut back, 6 bases at V and 3 bases at J, with 6 bases in the middle. The V gene's germline CDR1 is WNHNN and CDR2 SYGVQD (reference sequence). This CDR3 is 12 amino acids long. The CDR3 sequence: CASSRDNQPQHF. CDR3 in DNA: TGCGCCAGCAGCAGGGACAATCAGCCCCAGCATTTT.

The rearrangement joins TRBV7-6 to TRBJ2-2; a possible D gene is TRBD2 (6 bases). The CDR3 has 15 amino acids. Germline V gives CDR1 SGHVS, CDR2 FNYEAQ. V lost 6 bases and J lost 4, with 15 bases in between. The chain's CDR3 is CASRDPGRRTGELFF. The CDR3 DNA reads TGTGCCAGCAGGGATCCGGGGAGGCGCACCGGGGAGCTGTTTTTT.

The genes are TRBV7-9 and TRBJ2-5, with a possible D match to TRBD1 (6 bases). CDR1 is SEHNR, CDR2 FQNEAQ, per germline (reference sequence). The V gene lost 2 bases and the J gene lost 0 bases, with 13 bases spanning the gap. CDR3 length equals 16 residues. The CDR3 DNA is TGTGCCAGCAGCTTACGCCGAAAGGGGGACCAAGAGACCCAGTACTTC. It codes for CASSLRRKGDQETQYF.

The rearrangement links TRBV11-2 to TRBJ2-5; 7 nucleotides agree with TRBD1. Germline V gives CDR1 SGHAT, CDR2 FQNNGV. V shed 5 bases, J shed 5 bases, and the junction held 8 bases outside the gene matches. The CDR3 runs 14 residues. CDR3 amino acids: CASSPTGARETQYF. CDR3 DNA sequence: TGTGCCAGCAGCCCAACAGGGGCGAGGGAGACCCAGTACTTC.

This chain uses TRBV30 with TRBJ2-7; D is perhaps TRBD2 (7 bases). Germline V gene sequence: CDR1 GTSNPN, CDR2 SVGIG (reference sequence). V shed 5 bases and J shed 1 base, with 18 bases lying between them. This CDR3 region has 15 residues. The CDR3 region has the DNA TGTGCCTGGGGGGGGAGGGGGGCCCGATCCTACGAGCAGTACTTC. This codes for CAWGGRGARSYEQYF.

The V gene is TRBV7-7, the J gene TRBJ2-3, with 8 positions matching TRBD2. The junction had 4 bases not matched to a gene; V was cut back by 5 bases and J by 6 bases. CDR1 is SSHAT and CDR2 is FNYEAQ in the germline V gene (reference sequence). This CDR3 comprises 13 residues. CDR3 in DNA: TGTGCCAGCAGCCGGGGGGGCCAGGATACGCAGTATTTT. Translated, it gives CASSRGGQDTQYF. The whole variable domain, filled in from reference TRBV7-7 and TRBJ2-3, reads GAGVSQSPRYKVTKRGQDVTLRCDPISSHATLYWYQQALGQGPEFLTYFNYEAQPDKSGLPSDRFSAERPEGSISTLTIQRTEQRDSAMYRCASSRGGQDTQYFGPGTRLTVL.

The CDR3 bases are TGTGCCAGCAGTTTCCGGGGGGGCGGGGAGACCCAGTACTTC. This translates into CASSFRGGGETQYF. This sequence joins TRBV27 and TRBJ2-5; TRBD2 matches 8 bases. J was trimmed by 5 bases and V by 3 bases; bases with no gene match: 5. Germline lookup yields CDR1 MNHEY and CDR2 SMNVEV (reference sequence). The CDR3 is 14 residues long.

This clone was detected once. This chain links TRBV9 with TRBJ2-3, with 8 bases aligning to TRBD2. Germline loops: CDR1 SGDLS, CDR2 YYNGEE. Unmatched junction bases numbered 7, after V lost 0 bases and J lost 1 base. The CDR3 has 17 amino acids. CDR3 in DNA: TGTGCCAGCAGCGTAGGCGGGGGGAGAGTCGGCACAGATACGCAGTATTTT. It is translated as CASSVGGGRVGTDTQYF.

The J gene is TRBJ1-4, the V gene TRBV30, with D possibly matching TRBD1 (6 bases). The CDR3 contains 13 residues. The V and J ends lost 8 bases and 5 bases respectively, with 15 bases between them. CDR1 and CDR2 from the germline V gene are GTSNPN and SVGIG (reference sequence). CDR3 protein: CAGRRDRNEKLFF. In DNA, the CDR3 is TGTGCCGGAAGACGCGACAGGAATGAAAAACTGTTTTTT.

J is TRBJ1-3 and V is TRBV3-1 (or the pseudogene TRBV3-2); 9 nucleotides line up with TRBD1. This CDR3 has 14 residues. Germline V gene lookup returns CDR1 LGHDT and CDR2 YNNKEL (reference sequence). V dropped 4 bases and J dropped 3; count of bases not matched to a gene: 1. The CDR3 loop is CASSLGQGGNTIYF. The CDR3 DNA follows: TGTGCCAGCAGCCTGGGACAGGGTGGAAACACCATATATTTT.

In this sample, this clone turned up once. The chain carries TRBV10-2 and TRBJ2-3, with 9 positions matching TRBD2. This CDR3 spans 14 amino acids. The germline V gene encodes CDR1 WSHSY and CDR2 SAAADI. V shed 4 bases, J shed 7 bases, and the junction held 6 bases outside the gene matches. The CDR3 DNA reads as TGCGCCAGCAGTGGTAGCGGGGGTAAGAATACGCAGTATTTT. Protein sequence: CASSGSGGKNTQYF.

V is TRBV20-1 and J is TRBJ1-1; 7 bases are shared with TRBD1. This CDR3 contains 16 residues. Germline CDR1 DFQATT, CDR2 SNEGSKA (reference sequence). Trimming removed 3 bases from V and 6 bases from J; junction bases left unmatched: 16. CDR3 region: CSASLASTGPYAEAFF. DNA for the CDR3: TGCAGTGCTAGTCTTGCCTCGACAGGGCCCTACGCTGAAGCTTTCTTT.

This sequence joins TRBV5-4 and TRBJ1-1; 8 positions match TRBD1. Germline assignment: CDR1 SGHNT and CDR2 YYREEE (reference sequence). CDR3 length: 15 amino acids. V lost 7 bases and J lost 5; bases outside the gene matches: 13. For the CDR3, the DNA is TGTGCCAGCTGGGGCCCTGACAGGGGATGGACTGAAGCTTTCTTT. Its protein is CASWGPDRGWTEAFF.

The chain uses TRBV19 and TRBJ2-2; no clear D gene. The germline V gene has CDR1 LNHDA and CDR2 SQIVND (reference sequence). The CDR3 covers 12 residues. The V and J ends lost 6 bases and 7 bases respectively, with 9 bases between them. The CDR3 bases are TGTGCCAGTAGGCTTAGTAGCGGGGAGCTGTTTTTT. It codes for CASRLSSGELFF.